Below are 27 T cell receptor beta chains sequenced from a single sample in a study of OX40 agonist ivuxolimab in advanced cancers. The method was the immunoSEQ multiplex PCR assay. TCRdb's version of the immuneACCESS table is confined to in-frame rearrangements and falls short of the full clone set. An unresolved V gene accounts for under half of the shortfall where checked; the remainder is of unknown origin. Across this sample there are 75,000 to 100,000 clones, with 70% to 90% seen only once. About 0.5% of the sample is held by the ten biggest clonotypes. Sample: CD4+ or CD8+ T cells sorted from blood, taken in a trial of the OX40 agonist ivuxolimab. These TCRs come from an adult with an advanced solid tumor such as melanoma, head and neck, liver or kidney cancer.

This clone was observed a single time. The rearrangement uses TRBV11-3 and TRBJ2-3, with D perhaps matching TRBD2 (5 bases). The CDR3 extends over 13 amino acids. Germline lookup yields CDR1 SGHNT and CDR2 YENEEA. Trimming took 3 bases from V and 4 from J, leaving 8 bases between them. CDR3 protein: CASSFQRADTQYF. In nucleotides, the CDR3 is TGTGCCAGCAGCTTCCAGAGGGCAGATACGCAGTATTTT.

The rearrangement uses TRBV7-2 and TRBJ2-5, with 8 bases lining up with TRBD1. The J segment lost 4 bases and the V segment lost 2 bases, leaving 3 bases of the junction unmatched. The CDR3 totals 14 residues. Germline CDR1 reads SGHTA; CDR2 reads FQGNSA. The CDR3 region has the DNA TGTGCCAGCAGCTTACGGACAGGGAGAGAGACCCAGTACTTC. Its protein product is CASSLRTGRETQYF. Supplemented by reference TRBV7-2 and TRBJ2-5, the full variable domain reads GAGVSQSPSNKVTEKGKDVELRCDPISGHTALYWYRQSLGQGLEFLIYFQGNSAPDKSGLPSDRFSAERTGGSVSTLTIQRTQQEDSAVYLCASSLRTGRETQYFGPGTRLLVL.

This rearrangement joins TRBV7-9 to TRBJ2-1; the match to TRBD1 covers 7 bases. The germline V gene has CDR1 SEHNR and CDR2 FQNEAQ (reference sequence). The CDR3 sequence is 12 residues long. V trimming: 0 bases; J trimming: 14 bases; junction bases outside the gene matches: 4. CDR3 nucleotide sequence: TGTGCCAGCAGCTTAGCCCGCACAGGGGAGTTCTTC. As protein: CASSLARTGEFF. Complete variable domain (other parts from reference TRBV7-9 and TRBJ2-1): DTGVSQNPRHKITKRGQNVTFRCDPISEHNRLYWYRQTLGQGPEFLTYFQNEAQLEKSRLLSDRFSAERPKGSFSTLEIQRTEQGDSAMYLCASSLARTGEFFGPGTRLTVL.

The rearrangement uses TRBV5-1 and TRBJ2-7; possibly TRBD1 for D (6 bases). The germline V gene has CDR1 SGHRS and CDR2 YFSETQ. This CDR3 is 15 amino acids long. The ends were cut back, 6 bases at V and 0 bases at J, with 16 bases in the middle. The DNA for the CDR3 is TGCGCCAGCACCCGCCGGCAGGGGAACTCCTACGAGCAGTACTTC. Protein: CASTRRQGNSYEQYF.

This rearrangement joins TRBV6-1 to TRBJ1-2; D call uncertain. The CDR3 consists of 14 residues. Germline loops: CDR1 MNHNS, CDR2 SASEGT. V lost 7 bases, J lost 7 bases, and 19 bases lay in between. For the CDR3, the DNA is TGTGCCAGCACTCCCCGATCGACGACAAGTGGCTACACCTTC. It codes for CASTPRSTTSGYTF.

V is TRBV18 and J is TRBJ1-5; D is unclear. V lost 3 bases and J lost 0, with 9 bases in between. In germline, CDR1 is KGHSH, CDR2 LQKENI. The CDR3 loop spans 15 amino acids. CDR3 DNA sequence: TGTGCCAGCTCACCTTCAATCTATAGCAATCAGCCCCAGCATTTT. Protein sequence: CASSPSIYSNQPQHF.

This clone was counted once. The CDR3 bases are TGTGCCAGCAGGGAGACAGGGGCTAATGAAAAACTGTTTTTT. As protein: CASRETGANEKLFF. This sequence joins TRBV6-1 and TRBJ1-4; TRBD1 matches at 8 bases. After removal of 6 bases from V and 3 bases from J, the junction contained 3 bases not matched to a gene. The CDR3 totals 14 residues. From germline, CDR1 is MNHNS and CDR2 SASEGT.

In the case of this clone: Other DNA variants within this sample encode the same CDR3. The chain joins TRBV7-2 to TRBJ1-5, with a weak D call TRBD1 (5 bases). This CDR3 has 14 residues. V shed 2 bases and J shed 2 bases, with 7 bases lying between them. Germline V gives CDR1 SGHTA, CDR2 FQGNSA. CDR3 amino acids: CASSLRGGNQPQHF. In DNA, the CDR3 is TGTGCCAGCAGCTTAAGGGGAGGCAATCAGCCCCAGCATTTT.

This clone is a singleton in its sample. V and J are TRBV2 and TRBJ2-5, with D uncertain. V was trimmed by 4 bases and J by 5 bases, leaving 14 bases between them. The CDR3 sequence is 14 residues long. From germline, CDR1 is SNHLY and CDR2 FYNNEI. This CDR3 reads CASSARQSKETQYF. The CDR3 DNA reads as TGTGCCAGCAGTGCCCGACAATCTAAGGAGACCCAGTACTTC.

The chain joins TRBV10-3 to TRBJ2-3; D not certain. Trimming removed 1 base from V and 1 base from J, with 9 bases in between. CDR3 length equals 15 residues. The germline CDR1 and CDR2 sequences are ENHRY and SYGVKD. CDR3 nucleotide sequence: TGTGCCATCAGTGAGTTGGCAGGTGGCACAGATACGCAGTATTTT. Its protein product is CAISELAGGTDTQYF.

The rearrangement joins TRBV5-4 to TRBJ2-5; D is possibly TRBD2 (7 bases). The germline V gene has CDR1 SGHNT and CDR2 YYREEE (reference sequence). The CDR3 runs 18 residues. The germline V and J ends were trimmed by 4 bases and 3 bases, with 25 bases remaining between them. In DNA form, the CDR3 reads TGTGCCAGCAGCCGCACCCCACAAGGGGGGGGGCGGAAAGAGACCCAGTACTTC. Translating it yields CASSRTPQGGGRKETQYF.

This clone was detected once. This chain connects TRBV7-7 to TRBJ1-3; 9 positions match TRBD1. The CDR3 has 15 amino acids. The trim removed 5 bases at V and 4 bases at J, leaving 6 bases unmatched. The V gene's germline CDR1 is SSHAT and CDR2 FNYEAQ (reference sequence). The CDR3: CASSPGTGSGNTIYF. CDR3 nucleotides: TGTGCCAGCAGCCCAGGGACAGGGTCCGGAAACACCATATATTTT.

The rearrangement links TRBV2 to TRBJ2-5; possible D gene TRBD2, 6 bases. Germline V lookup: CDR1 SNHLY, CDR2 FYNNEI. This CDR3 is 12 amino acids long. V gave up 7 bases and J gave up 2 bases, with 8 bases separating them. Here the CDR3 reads CASNRGQETQYF. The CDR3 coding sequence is TGTGCCAGCAACCGGGGGCAAGAGACCCAGTACTTC.

This CDR3 reads CASSINEISGELFF. CDR3 nucleotides: TGTGCCAGTAGTATAAACGAGATATCCGGGGAGCTGTTTTTT. The chain uses TRBV19 and TRBJ2-2; D ambiguous. There are 14 residues in the CDR3. CDR1 and CDR2 from the germline V gene are LNHDA and SQIVND (reference sequence). Trimming shortened V by 2 bases and J by 6 bases, and 10 bases separated the two germline ends.

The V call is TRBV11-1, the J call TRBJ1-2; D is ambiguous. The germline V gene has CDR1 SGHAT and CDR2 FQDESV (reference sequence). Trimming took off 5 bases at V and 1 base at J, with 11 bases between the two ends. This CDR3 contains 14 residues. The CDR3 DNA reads TGTGCCAGCAGCCCCGACCGCGTTAACTATGGCTACACCTTC. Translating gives CASSPDRVNYGYTF.

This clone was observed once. The CDR3 reads CASSLPGDEQYF. DNA of the CDR3: TGCGCCAGCAGCTTGCCAGGGGACGAGCAGTACTTC. The V and J genes are TRBV5-1 and TRBJ2-7; D may be TRBD1 (6 bases). Looked up from germline, CDR1 is SGHRS and CDR2 is YFSETQ. The CDR3 covers 12 residues. Trimming left V 1 base short and J 5 bases short, with 7 bases between.

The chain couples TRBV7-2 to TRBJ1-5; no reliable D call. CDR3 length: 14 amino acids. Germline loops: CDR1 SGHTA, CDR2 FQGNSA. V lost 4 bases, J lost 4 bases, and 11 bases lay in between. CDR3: CASSSDFSNQPQHF. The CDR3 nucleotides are TGTGCCAGCAGCTCGGACTTCTCTAATCAGCCCCAGCATTTT.

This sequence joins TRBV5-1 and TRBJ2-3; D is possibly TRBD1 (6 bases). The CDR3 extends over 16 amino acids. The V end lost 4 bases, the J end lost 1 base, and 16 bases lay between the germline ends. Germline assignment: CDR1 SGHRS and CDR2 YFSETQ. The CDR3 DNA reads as TGCGCCAGCAGCCGGGCGGTGGCAGGGGGCACAGATACGCAGTATTTT. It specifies CASSRAVAGGTDTQYF.

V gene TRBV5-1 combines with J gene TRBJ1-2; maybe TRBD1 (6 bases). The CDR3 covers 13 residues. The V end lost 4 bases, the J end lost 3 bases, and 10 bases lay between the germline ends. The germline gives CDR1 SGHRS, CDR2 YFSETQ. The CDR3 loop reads CASSTDSYYGYTF. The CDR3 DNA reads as TGCGCCAGCAGCACGGACAGTTACTATGGCTACACCTTC.

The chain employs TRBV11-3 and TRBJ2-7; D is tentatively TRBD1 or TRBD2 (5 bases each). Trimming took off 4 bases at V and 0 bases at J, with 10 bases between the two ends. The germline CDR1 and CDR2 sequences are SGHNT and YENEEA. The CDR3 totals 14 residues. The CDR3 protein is CASSSGGGSYEQYF. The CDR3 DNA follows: TGTGCCAGCAGCTCGGGTGGGGGCTCCTACGAGCAGTACTTC.

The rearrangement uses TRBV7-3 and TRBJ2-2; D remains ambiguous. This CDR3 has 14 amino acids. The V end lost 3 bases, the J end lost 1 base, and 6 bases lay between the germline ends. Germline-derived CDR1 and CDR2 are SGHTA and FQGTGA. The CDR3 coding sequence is TGTGCCAGCAGCTTCTCAGGGAACACCGGGGAGCTGTTTTTT. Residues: CASSFSGNTGELFF.

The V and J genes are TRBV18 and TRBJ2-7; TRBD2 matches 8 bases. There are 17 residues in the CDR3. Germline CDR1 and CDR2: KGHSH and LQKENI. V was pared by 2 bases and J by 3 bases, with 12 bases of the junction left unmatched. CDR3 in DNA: TGTGCCAGCTCACCAAAGGGACTAGTGGGCACAAACTACGAGCAGTACTTC. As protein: CASSPKGLVGTNYEQYF. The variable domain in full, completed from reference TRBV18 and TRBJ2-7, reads NAGVMQNPRHLVRRRGQEARLRCSPMKGHSHVYWYRQLPEEGLKFMVYLQKENIIDESGMPKERFSAEFPKEGPSILRIQQVVRGDSAAYFCASSPKGLVGTNYEQYFGPGTRLTVT.

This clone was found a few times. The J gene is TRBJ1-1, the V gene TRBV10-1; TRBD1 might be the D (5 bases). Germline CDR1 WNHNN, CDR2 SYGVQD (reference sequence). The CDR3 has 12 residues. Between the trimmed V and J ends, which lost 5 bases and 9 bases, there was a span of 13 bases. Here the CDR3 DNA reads TGCGCCAGCAGTAACCCGACAGATAAAGCTTTCTTT. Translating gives CASSNPTDKAFF.

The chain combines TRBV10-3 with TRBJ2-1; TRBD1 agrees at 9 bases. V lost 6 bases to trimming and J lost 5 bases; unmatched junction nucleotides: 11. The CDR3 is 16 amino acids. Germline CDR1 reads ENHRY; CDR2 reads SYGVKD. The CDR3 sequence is CAISKAGQGSNNEQFF. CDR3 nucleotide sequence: TGTGCCATCAGCAAGGCCGGACAGGGGTCAAACAATGAGCAGTTCTTC.

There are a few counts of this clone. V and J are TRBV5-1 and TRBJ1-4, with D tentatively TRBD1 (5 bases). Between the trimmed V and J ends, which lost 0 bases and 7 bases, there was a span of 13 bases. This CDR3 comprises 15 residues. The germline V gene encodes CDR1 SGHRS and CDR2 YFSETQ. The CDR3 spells CASSLVAGSSEKLFF. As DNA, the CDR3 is TGCGCCAGCAGCTTGGTTGCAGGGAGCTCTGAAAAACTGTTTTTT.

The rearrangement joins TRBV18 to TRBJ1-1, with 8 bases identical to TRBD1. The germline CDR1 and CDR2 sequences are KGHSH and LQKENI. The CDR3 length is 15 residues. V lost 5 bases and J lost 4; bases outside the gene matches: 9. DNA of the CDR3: TGTGCCAGCTCATACGAAACAGGGGGGGCCACTGAAGCTTTCTTT. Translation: CASSYETGGATEAFF.

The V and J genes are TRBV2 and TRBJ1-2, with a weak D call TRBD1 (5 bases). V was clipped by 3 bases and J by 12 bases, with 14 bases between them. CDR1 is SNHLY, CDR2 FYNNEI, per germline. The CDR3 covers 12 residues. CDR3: CASSEGGFRNTF. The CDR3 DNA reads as TGTGCCAGCAGTGAGGGGGGTTTCAGGAACACCTTC.